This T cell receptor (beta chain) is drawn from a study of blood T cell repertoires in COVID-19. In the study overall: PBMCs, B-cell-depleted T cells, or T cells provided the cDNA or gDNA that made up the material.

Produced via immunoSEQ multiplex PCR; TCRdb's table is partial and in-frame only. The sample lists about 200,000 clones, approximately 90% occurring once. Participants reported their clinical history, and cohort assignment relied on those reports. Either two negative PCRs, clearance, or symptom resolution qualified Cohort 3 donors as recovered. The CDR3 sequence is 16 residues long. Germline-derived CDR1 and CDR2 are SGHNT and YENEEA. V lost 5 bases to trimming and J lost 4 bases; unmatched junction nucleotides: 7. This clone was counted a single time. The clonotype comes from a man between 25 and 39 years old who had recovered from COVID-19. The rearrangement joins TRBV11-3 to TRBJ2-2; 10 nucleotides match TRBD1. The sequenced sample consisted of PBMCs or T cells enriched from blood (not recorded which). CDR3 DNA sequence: TGTGCCAGCAGCCCCGGGACAGGGGCGAGCACCGGGGAGCTGTTTTTT. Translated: CASSPGTGASTGELFF. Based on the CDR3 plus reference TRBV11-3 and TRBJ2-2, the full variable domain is EAGVVQSPRYKIIEKKQPVAFWCNPISGHNTLYWYLQNLGQGPELLIRYENEEAVDDSQLPKDRFSAERLKGVDSTLKIQPAELGDSAVYLCASSPGTGASTGELFFGEGSRLTVL.